Below, 32 T cell receptor beta chains from the same sample are listed, as sequenced in a study of blood T cell repertoires in COVID-19. Here immunoSEQ multiplex PCR was the method, and the copy in TCRdb shows in-frame clones only, minus some. The sample yields a few hundred thousand clones, about 85% seen once. The sample comprised peripheral blood. The receptors were gathered from a human donor with COVID-19, enrolled during active disease. The donor label of this sample is uncertain.

This rearrangement joins TRBV28 to TRBJ1-3; 8 bases map to TRBD1. The CDR3 consists of 16 residues. The junction had 6 bases not matched to a gene; V was cut back by 5 bases and J by 0 bases. Germline V gives CDR1 MDHEN, CDR2 SYDVKM. CDR3 DNA sequence: TGTGCCAGCAGTCTGAGCACAGGGGGCTCTGGAAACACCATATATTTT. Amino acid sequence: CASSLSTGGSGNTIYF.

This clone showed up just a few times. The gene calls are TRBV5-6 and TRBJ1-6, with 10 bases that match TRBD1. This CDR3 contains 16 residues. Germline trimming cut 3 bases from V and 8 bases from J; bases unmatched to any gene: 8. CDR1 and CDR2 (germline): SGHDT, YYEEEE. The chain's CDR3 is CASSSSRGTGDSPLHF. In DNA, the CDR3 is TGTGCCAGCAGCTCCTCGCGTGGGACAGGGGATTCACCCCTCCACTTT.

This chain joins TRBV2 and TRBJ1-5; D perhaps matches TRBD1 (6 bases). The CDR3 contains 14 residues. Germline CDR1 and CDR2: SNHLY and FYNNEI. With 4 bases removed from V and 9 bases from J, the gap between germline ends came to 16 bases. The CDR3 sequence: CASSARVTGRPQHF. CDR3 nucleotides: TGTGCCAGCAGTGCGCGGGTTACAGGGAGGCCCCAGCATTTT.

This clone has at least ten counts. The chain uses TRBV3-1 (or the pseudogene TRBV3-2) and TRBJ2-7; 8 nucleotides match TRBD2. The ends lost 3 bases at V and 4 bases at J; junction bases unmatched: 17. Germline CDR1 is LGHDT and CDR2 is YNNKEL (reference sequence). The CDR3 is 18 residues long. DNA for the CDR3: TGTGCCAGCAGCCAGTTTAGCGGGGTGCAGCTGCAACGGTACGAGCAGTACTTC. This gives the protein CASSQFSGVQLQRYEQYF.

J is TRBJ2-1 and V is TRBV10-3; D perhaps matches TRBD2 (6 bases). V lost 2 bases to trimming and J lost 5 bases, with 13 bases between them. There are 15 residues in the CDR3. Germline CDR1 and CDR2: ENHRY and SYGVKD. The CDR3, as DNA: TGTGCCATCAGTGAGGGCCGGGGGTCCGACAATGAGCAGTTCTTC. This sequence encodes CAISEGRGSDNEQFF.

The chain joins TRBV19 to TRBJ2-3; 13 bases agree with TRBD2. The CDR3 has 16 residues. Trimming cost V 5 bases and J 4 bases; bases outside gene matches: 6. Germline V CDR1 and CDR2: LNHDA, SQIVND (reference sequence). For the CDR3, the DNA is TGTGCCAGTAGTTTAGGACTAGCGGGAGTACCAGATACGCAGTATTTT. It is translated as CASSLGLAGVPDTQYF.

This chain connects TRBV5-4 to TRBJ1-1, with D possibly being TRBD1 (6 bases). The germline V gene encodes CDR1 SGHNT and CDR2 YYREEE (reference sequence). There are 13 residues in the CDR3. V lost 4 bases and J lost 10, with 17 bases in between. CDR3 coding DNA: TGTGCCAGCAGCCCTACCAGGGGTGTTGGAGCTTTCTTT. This encodes CASSPTRGVGAFF.

This clone was found once. The chain carries TRBV4-2 and TRBJ2-5; 7 bases align to TRBD2. This CDR3 spans 15 amino acids. Germline assignment: CDR1 LGHNA and CDR2 YNFKEQ. V trimming: 3 bases; J trimming: 1 base; junction bases outside the gene matches: 5. Written as DNA, the CDR3 is TGTGCCAGCAGCCAGGCGGGCGGGGGCCAAGAGACCCAGTACTTC. Translated: CASSQAGGGQETQYF.

The chain couples TRBV30 to TRBJ1-6, with 7 bases fitting TRBD1. V was clipped by 2 bases and J by 10 bases; unmatched bases: 2. Germline V gene lookup returns CDR1 GTSNPN and CDR2 SVGIG (reference sequence). The CDR3 runs 12 residues. CDR3 sequence reads: CAWSNRGSPLHF. The CDR3 bases are TGTGCCTGGAGTAACAGGGGCTCACCCCTCCACTTT.

The rearrangement links TRBV14 to TRBJ2-7; D unresolved. With 5 bases removed from V and 0 bases from J, the gap between germline ends came to 11 bases. Per germline, CDR1 SGHDN and CDR2 FVKESK. The CDR3 covers 14 residues. CDR3 amino acids: CASSTISYSYEQYF. The CDR3 DNA reads TGTGCCAGCAGCACTATATCTTACTCCTACGAGCAGTACTTC.

This chain connects TRBV6-5 to TRBJ2-7; D perhaps matches TRBD2 (6 bases). CDR1 and CDR2 from the germline V gene are MNHEY and SVGAGI. V shed 7 bases and J shed 5 bases, with 9 bases lying between them. The CDR3 loop spans 11 amino acids. CDR3 amino acids: CASTRGDEQYF. The CDR3 coding sequence is TGTGCCAGCACCCGCGGGGACGAGCAGTACTTC.

This rearrangement joins TRBV5-4 to TRBJ1-4; D remains unclear. V was clipped by 1 base and J by 7 bases, with 5 bases between them. This CDR3 has 12 amino acids. Germline lookup yields CDR1 SGHNT and CDR2 YYREEE (reference sequence). CDR3 DNA: TGTGCCAGCAGCTTGAATCGTGAAAAACTGTTTTTT. Its translation is CASSLNREKLFF.

This clone was picked up one time. V usage is TRBV28 and J usage is TRBJ1-2, with D perhaps TRBD1 (6 bases). The germline gives CDR1 MDHEN, CDR2 SYDVKM. V lost 7 bases to trimming and J lost 4 bases, with 16 bases between them. This CDR3 region has 14 residues. CDR3 sequence reads: CASTSRGKVYGYTF. The DNA of the CDR3 is TGTGCCAGCACCTCGAGGGGGAAGGTCTATGGCTACACCTTC.

The chain carries TRBV7-8 and TRBJ2-7, with 12 bases that match TRBD2. The CDR3 spans 17 residues. With V trimmed by 5 bases and J by 0 bases, 8 bases remained unmatched. Germline V gives CDR1 SGHVS, CDR2 FQNEAQ. The CDR3 bases are TGTGCCAGCAGCATTTCTAGCGGGAGGGCAGCCTCCTACGAGCAGTACTTC. Protein product: CASSISSGRAASYEQYF.

V gene TRBV6-5 combines with J gene TRBJ2-7; no firm D call. The V end lost 6 bases, the J end lost 0 bases, and 15 bases lay between the germline ends. The CDR3 length is 15 residues. Looked up from germline, CDR1 is MNHEY and CDR2 is SVGAGI. DNA for the CDR3: TGTGCCAGCAGCCCCCGAGGAGTCGCCTCCTACGAGCAGTACTTC. Translating gives CASSPRGVASYEQYF.

To note about this clone: Within the sample, other DNA sequences also encode this same CDR3. This sequence joins TRBV27 and TRBJ1-5; 11 bases fit TRBD1. Germline loops: CDR1 MNHEY, CDR2 SMNVEV (reference sequence). The CDR3 extends over 17 amino acids. V shed 1 base and J 0 bases; nucleotides not matched to a gene: 2. The CDR3: CASSLWGQGVSNQPQHF. Written as DNA, the CDR3 is TGTGCCAGCAGTTTATGGGGACAGGGGGTTAGCAATCAGCCCCAGCATTTT.

This clone was recorded only once. This chain connects TRBV27 to TRBJ2-2, with 7 positions matching TRBD1. The CDR3 totals 16 residues. Per germline, CDR1 MNHEY and CDR2 SMNVEV (reference sequence). V gave up 6 bases and J gave up 3 bases; unmatched junction bases: 10. The CDR3 spells CASRLGGRTDTGELFF. CDR3 nucleotide sequence: TGTGCCAGCAGATTAGGGGGCAGGACCGACACCGGGGAGCTGTTTTTT.

The DNA for the CDR3 is TGTGCCAGCACTACCCCACAGGATGGTAGGGAGACCCAGTACTTC. It translates to CASTTPQDGRETQYF. This chain uses TRBV28 with TRBJ2-5, with a possible D match to TRBD1 (5 bases). The CDR3 length is 15 residues. CDR1 MDHEN and CDR2 SYDVKM come from the germline V gene. V dropped 7 bases and J dropped 5 bases, with 20 bases sitting between them.

The chain links TRBV6-5 to TRBJ1-2, with 8 bases identical to TRBD1. The germline CDR1 and CDR2 sequences are MNHEY and SVGAGI. This CDR3 is 16 amino acids long. The V gene end was trimmed by 2 bases and the J gene end by 1 base; junction bases not matched to a gene: 6. This CDR3 is CASSYGQGAGNYGYTF. For the CDR3, the DNA is TGTGCCAGCAGTTACGGCCAGGGGGCAGGTAACTATGGCTACACCTTC.

The V gene is TRBV5-1, the J gene TRBJ1-2, with D maybe TRBD1 (5 bases). The CDR3 has 14 amino acids. Germline V gives CDR1 SGHRS, CDR2 YFSETQ. Between the trimmed V and J ends, which lost 2 bases and 2 bases, there was a span of 10 bases. The CDR3 coding sequence is TGCGCCAGCAGCTTCATGACAGAGAACTATGGCTACACCTTC. Protein: CASSFMTENYGYTF.

In DNA, the CDR3 is TGTGCCAGCAGTAATGTATTTGAAGCTTTCTTT. Its translation is CASSNVFEAFF. This sequence joins TRBV28 and TRBJ1-1, with D unresolved. V was cut by 5 bases and J by 7 bases, with 8 bases left in between. Germline V gene sequence: CDR1 MDHEN, CDR2 SYDVKM. The CDR3 runs to 11 residues.

The rearrangement links TRBV7-3 to TRBJ2-3; the D gene is possibly TRBD2 (5 bases). The CDR3 is made up of 17 amino acids. V lost 5 bases, J lost 4 bases, and 22 bases lay in between. The germline gives CDR1 SGHTA, CDR2 FQGTGA. The CDR3 DNA is TGTGCCAGCAGCCCCGGTATTGCGGGCCTTCCCCCAGATACGCAGTATTTT. Translation: CASSPGIAGLPPDTQYF.

This chain connects TRBV18 to TRBJ2-7, with TRBD1 matching 10 bases. J gave up 4 bases and V 2 bases, and 5 bases lay outside the gene matches. The CDR3 runs to 15 residues. Germline CDR1 reads KGHSH; CDR2 reads LQKENI. The CDR3 bases are TGTGCCAGCTCACCAGGGGACAGGGGTAGGTACGAGCAGTACTTC. Amino acid sequence: CASSPGDRGRYEQYF.

V and J are TRBV7-9 and TRBJ1-1; D remains unclear. The CDR3 is made up of 15 amino acids. Germline lookup yields CDR1 SEHNR and CDR2 FQNEAQ (reference sequence). Trimming removed 2 bases from V and 0 bases from J, with 10 bases in between. In nucleotides, the CDR3 is TGTGCCAGCAGCTTATATCGGGAAATGAACACTGAAGCTTTCTTT. Translated, it gives CASSLYREMNTEAFF.

J is TRBJ2-2 and V is TRBV29-1; 11 nucleotides match TRBD1. The CDR3 runs to 14 residues. Germline CDR1 reads SQVTM; CDR2 reads ANQGSEA. Losses at the gene ends were 4 bases for V and 7 bases for J; bases not matched to a gene: 5. CDR3 sequence (DNA): TGCAGCGTTGTCGGGACAGGGGGGATCGGGGAGCTGTTTTTT. The encoded protein is CSVVGTGGIGELFF.

This chain links TRBV27 with TRBJ1-4; 8 nucleotides match TRBD1. The CDR3 covers 15 residues. The germline V gene encodes CDR1 MNHEY and CDR2 SMNVEV (reference sequence). V lost 7 bases and J lost 0; bases outside the gene matches: 4. The CDR3 DNA reads TGTGCCAGCACTCCACAGGGGGCAACTAATGAAAAACTGTTTTTT. Its protein product is CASTPQGATNEKLFF.

The chain couples TRBV11-1 to TRBJ1-4; 8 bases map to TRBD1. This CDR3 has 14 residues. V dropped 4 bases and J dropped 5; count of bases not matched to a gene: 3. Germline CDR1 and CDR2: SGHAT and FQDESV (reference sequence). The CDR3 sequence: CASSSGQENEKLFF. The DNA of the CDR3 is TGTGCCAGCAGCTCGGGACAGGAAAATGAAAAACTGTTTTTT.

The genes are TRBV9 and TRBJ2-7; 11 bases are a match to TRBD2. The CDR3 is 16 residues long. The germline V gene has CDR1 SGDLS and CDR2 YYNGEE. V lost 0 bases and J lost 0; bases outside the gene matches: 2. The CDR3 reads CASSVGGLAASYEQYF. CDR3 nucleotide sequence: TGTGCCAGCAGCGTAGGGGGACTAGCGGCCTCCTACGAGCAGTACTTC.

The V and J genes are TRBV28 and TRBJ1-1; TRBD1 matches 8 bases. After removal of 5 bases from V and 3 bases from J, the junction contained 14 bases not matched to a gene. The CDR3 totals 17 residues. The V gene's germline CDR1 is MDHEN and CDR2 SYDVKM. CDR3 coding DNA: TGTGCCAGCAGTCGATTCCGAGGACAGGGTGGATACACTGAAGCTTTCTTT. It translates to CASSRFRGQGGYTEAFF.

The table lists this clone with a count of one. The rearrangement uses TRBV5-4 and TRBJ1-4; weak D call: TRBD1 (6 bases). This CDR3 comprises 15 residues. V was shortened by 1 base and J by 3 bases, with 10 bases between the two germline ends. CDR1 is SGHNT and CDR2 is YYREEE in the germline V gene (reference sequence). CDR3 bases: TGTGCCAGCAGCTTGAACACAGGGTCTAATGAAAAACTGTTTTTT. This gives the protein CASSLNTGSNEKLFF.

The chain employs TRBV18 and TRBJ1-2, with a tentative D call TRBD1 (6 bases). From germline, CDR1 is KGHSH and CDR2 LQKENI. The CDR3 totals 15 residues. V dropped 0 bases and J dropped 6 bases, with 14 bases sitting between them. The DNA for the CDR3 is TGTGCCAGCTCACCACCGGTACAGGGACGCGATGGCTACACCTTC. It yields the protein CASSPPVQGRDGYTF.

V gene TRBV19 combines with J gene TRBJ1-5; D uncertain. V was clipped by 10 bases and J by 0 bases, with 13 bases between them. The germline gives CDR1 LNHDA, CDR2 SQIVND (reference sequence). The CDR3 length is 14 residues. Here the CDR3 DNA reads TGTGCCACCGCGGCCCGGAATAGCAATCAGCCCCAGCATTTT. As protein: CATAARNSNQPQHF.